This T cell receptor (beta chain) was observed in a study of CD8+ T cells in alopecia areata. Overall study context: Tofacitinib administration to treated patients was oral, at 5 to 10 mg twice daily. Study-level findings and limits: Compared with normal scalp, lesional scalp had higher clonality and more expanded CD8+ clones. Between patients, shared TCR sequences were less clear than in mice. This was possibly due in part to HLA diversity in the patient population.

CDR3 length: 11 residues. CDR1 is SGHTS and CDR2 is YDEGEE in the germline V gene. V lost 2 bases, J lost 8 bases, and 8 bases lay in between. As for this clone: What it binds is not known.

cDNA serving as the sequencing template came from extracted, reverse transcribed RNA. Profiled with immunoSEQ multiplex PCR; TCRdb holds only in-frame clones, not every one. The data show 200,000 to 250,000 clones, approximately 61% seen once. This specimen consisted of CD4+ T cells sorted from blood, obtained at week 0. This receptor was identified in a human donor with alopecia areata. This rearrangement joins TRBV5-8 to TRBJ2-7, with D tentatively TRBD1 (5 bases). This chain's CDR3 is CASSFRVQQYF. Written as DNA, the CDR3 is TGTGCCAGCAGCTTCAGGGTACAGCAGTACTTC.